The rows below give T cell receptor beta chains drawn from one sample of a study of cytomegalovirus exposure and HLA in healthy donors. Data came from immunoSEQ multiplex PCR; TCRdb stores just in-frame clones and leaves some out. The sample shows about 100,000 clones, 75% to 85% of them seen only once. Sequenced sample: PBMCs. These TCRs come from a woman between 18 and 30 years old in good health and CMV-seronegative. CDR3s include the opening cysteine and the closing phenylalanine or tryptophan. The D gene is left open where the match is weak. Clone size is given for some rows only: seen once, a few or many times, or a class if the clone is expanded.

CDR3 protein	CDR3 DNA	V gene	clone size	D gene	J gene
CAWSVRFQGGRTDTQYF	TGTGCCTGGAGTGTGCGGTTCCAGGGCGGGAGGACAGATACGCAGTATTTT	TRBV30	-	TRBD2	TRBJ2-3
CAWSPASGYTDTQYF	TGTGCCTGGAGTCCGGCTAGCGGGTACACAGATACGCAGTATTTT	TRBV30	-	TRBD2	TRBJ2-3
CASSRRGLAGYSRWGQYF	TGTGCCAGCAGTCGGAGGGGACTAGCGGGATACTCGAGGTGGGGGCAGTACTTC	TRBV28	-	TRBD2	TRBJ2-5
CASRPGWGGHVYTDTQYF	TGTGCCAGCAGGCCAGGGTGGGGGGGCCACGTCTACACAGATACGCAGTATTTT	TRBV28	once	-	TRBJ2-3
CASSRVQGSVYGYTF	TGTGCCAGCAGCCGCGTACAGGGATCAGTGTATGGCTACACCTTC	TRBV27	-	-	TRBJ1-2
CASSSRGQRAYEQYF	TGTGCCAGCAGCTCCAGGGGGCAGAGGGCCTACGAGCAGTACTTC	TRBV11-2	-	TRBD1	TRBJ2-7
CASSLRTSGSTYEQYF	TGCGCCAGCAGCTTGAGGACTAGCGGGAGTACCTACGAGCAGTACTTC	TRBV5-1	-	TRBD2	TRBJ2-7
CASSQGTGTGIPNEQFF	TGCGCCAGCAGCCAAGGGACCGGGACAGGGATCCCCAATGAGCAGTTCTTC	TRBV4-3	once	TRBD1	TRBJ2-1
CASSPASGSYNEQFF	TGTGCCAGCTCACCAGCTAGCGGGAGCTACAATGAGCAGTTCTTC	TRBV18	once	TRBD2	TRBJ2-1
CASSVDGQGYNEQFF	TGTGCCAGCAGCGTAGATGGACAGGGGTACAATGAGCAGTTCTTC	TRBV9	-	TRBD1	TRBJ2-1
CASIKQVNTEAFF	TGTGCCAGCATCAAACAGGTGAACACTGAAGCTTTCTTT	TRBV6-1	-	-	TRBJ1-1
CASSVVRSLGANVLTF	TGTGCCAGCAGCGTAGTTCGGTCACTCGGGGCCAACGTCCTGACTTTC	TRBV12-1	-	-	TRBJ2-6
CASSPYLGTGTYEQYF	TGTGCCAGCAGCCCATATCTCGGGACAGGGACCTACGAGCAGTACTTC	TRBV7-9	-	TRBD1	TRBJ2-7
CASSSPWSGTRSGELFF	TGTGCCAGCAGTTCACCATGGAGTGGGACTCGCTCCGGGGAGCTGTTTTTT	TRBV28	-	-	TRBJ2-2
CASSLGLADYNEQFF	TGTGCCAGCAGTTTAGGACTAGCGGATTACAATGAGCAGTTCTTC	TRBV28	-	TRBD2	TRBJ2-1
CAWSAGTGELFF	TGTGCCTGGAGCGCGGGCACCGGGGAGCTGTTTTTT	TRBV30	-	-	TRBJ2-2
CASSSGLAGEQYF	TGTGCCAGCAGTTCGGGACTAGCGGGCGAGCAGTACTTC	TRBV5-6	-	TRBD2	TRBJ2-7